The 21 T cell receptor beta chains listed next were all sequenced from one sample in a study of shared clonotypes between healthy human individuals. Cells designated naive CD8 were CD45RO-negative and were positively selected for CCR7, with terminally differentiated effector memory CD45RA+ cells excluded. This table comes from immunoSEQ multiplex PCR, and its TCRdb copy is limited to in-frame clones, with some not included. In the table there are about 2.2 million clones, 80% to 95% of which are singletons. The sequencing input was naive CD8+ T cells from PBMCs. These receptors were collected from a man younger than 30 in good health. Some clones in this sample may be carry-over from other donors' samples.

This chain connects TRBV7-2 to TRBJ2-2; 7 nucleotides line up with TRBD1. V shed 3 bases, J shed 3 bases, and the junction held 4 bases outside the gene matches. Germline V gene sequence: CDR1 SGHTA, CDR2 FQGNSA. This CDR3 is 15 amino acids long. As DNA, the CDR3 is TGTGCCAGCAGCTTCGACAGGGTATACACCGGGGAGCTGTTTTTT. Translated, it gives CASSFDRVYTGELFF.

In regard to this clone: Within the sample, other DNA sequences also encode this same CDR3. The CDR3 spells CSVDREDYGYTF. CDR3 DNA: TGCAGCGTTGACAGGGAGGACTATGGCTACACCTTC. The chain uses TRBV29-1 and TRBJ1-2, with a tentative D call TRBD1 (5 bases). Trimming left V 3 bases short and J 3 bases short, with 8 bases between. CDR1 SQVTM and CDR2 ANQGSEA come from the germline V gene. The CDR3 sequence is 12 residues long. The full variable domain, with the rest looked up from reference TRBV29-1 and TRBJ1-2, is SAVISQKPSRDICQRGTSLTIQCQVDSQVTMMFWYRQQPGQSLTLIATANQGSEATYESGFVIDKFPISRPNLTFSTLTVSNMSPEDSSIYLCSVDREDYGYTFGSGTRLTVV.

V gene TRBV21-1 combines with J gene TRBJ2-3; no DNA check was done on the table's D call, TRBD2. TRBV21-1 has pseudogene status. The CDR3 covers 15 residues. CDR3 loop: CASSPLPGDTDTQYF. CDR3 in DNA: TGTGCCAGCAGCCCATTACCCGGGGACACAGATACGCAGTATTTT.

The J gene is TRBJ2-1, the V gene TRBV7-9; 10 bases match TRBD2. Per germline, CDR1 SEHNR and CDR2 FQNEAQ (reference sequence). V shed 2 bases, J shed 7 bases, and the junction held 8 bases outside the gene matches. This CDR3 spans 16 amino acids. The DNA for the CDR3 is TGTGCCAGCAGCTTATCTCGCGTAGCGGGAGGTAATGAGCAGTTCTTC. This gives the protein CASSLSRVAGGNEQFF.

V gene TRBV11-2 combines with J gene TRBJ2-3; 10 nucleotides match TRBD2. Trimming cost V 4 bases and J 7 bases; bases outside gene matches: 8. The CDR3 covers 15 residues. The germline gives CDR1 SGHAT, CDR2 FQNNGV. DNA of the CDR3: TGTGCCAGCAGCTCATCTCTAGCGGGGGTAAATACGCAGTATTTT. Residues: CASSSSLAGVNTQYF. The whole variable domain, remainder taken from reference TRBV11-2 and TRBJ2-3, is EAGVAQSPRYKIIEKRQSVAFWCNPISGHATLYWYQQILGQGPKLLIQFQNNGVVDDSQLPKDRFSAERLKGVDSTLKIQPAKLEDSAVYLCASSSSLAGVNTQYFGPGTRLTVL.

This clone was counted a single time. CDR3 sequence reads: CASSLGTSGRGDGYTF. For the CDR3, the DNA is TGTGCCAGCAGCTTGGGGACTAGCGGGAGAGGGGATGGCTACACCTTC. This rearrangement joins TRBV5-8 to TRBJ1-2; D is possibly TRBD1 (5 bases). Germline CDR1 SGHTS, CDR2 YDEGEE. CDR3 length: 16 residues. V dropped 0 bases and J dropped 6 bases, with 18 bases sitting between them.

The chain carries TRBV6-4 and TRBJ2-6; D may be TRBD2 (6 bases). The CDR3 contains 16 residues. Germline-derived CDR1 and CDR2 are MRHNA and SNTAGT. The V and J ends lost 4 bases and 3 bases respectively, with 13 bases between them. The CDR3 region has the DNA TGTGCCAGCAGTGGGACCGGGGGAATTGGGGCCAACGTCCTGACTTTC. This codes for CASSGTGGIGANVLTF.

The chain recombines TRBV13 with TRBJ1-4; TRBD1 matches 8 bases. This CDR3 contains 15 residues. Germline trimming cut 5 bases from V and 4 bases from J; bases unmatched to any gene: 6. CDR1 and CDR2 (germline): PRHDT, FYEKMQ (reference sequence). The CDR3: CASSTRTGSNEKLFF. The CDR3 bases are TGTGCCAGCAGCACACGGACAGGGAGTAATGAAAAACTGTTTTTT. Together with reference TRBV13 and TRBJ1-4, the CDR3 gives the full variable domain: AAGVIQSPRHLIKEKRETATLKCYPIPRHDTVYWYQQGPGQDPQFLISFYEKMQSDKGSIPDRFSAQQFSDYHSELNMSSLELGDSALYFCASSTRTGSNEKLFFGSGTQLSVL.

The chain has TRBV25-1 and TRBJ2-1; D not certain. CDR1 MGHDK and CDR2 SYGVNS come from the germline V gene. Between the trimmed V and J ends, which lost 8 bases and 10 bases, there was a span of 9 bases. The CDR3 covers 10 residues. The CDR3, as DNA: TGTGCCAGCTCTATGGGGGAGCAGTTCTTC. Its protein product is CASSMGEQFF.

The genes are TRBV4-3 and TRBJ2-1; the match to TRBD2 covers 7 bases. Germline V lookup: CDR1 LGHNA, CDR2 YSLEER. With V trimmed by 0 bases and J by 6 bases, 2 bases remained unmatched. This CDR3 contains 14 residues. CDR3 in DNA: TGCGCCAGCAGCCAAGATTGGGAGGGCAATGAGCAGTTCTTC. This translates into CASSQDWEGNEQFF.

CDR3 amino acids: CASSLRVAGGFDGELFF. The CDR3 DNA sequence: TGTGCCAGCAGCTTAAGGGTAGCGGGAGGATTTGACGGGGAGCTGTTTTTT. The chain links TRBV7-3 to TRBJ2-2; TRBD2 agrees at 10 bases. The CDR3 covers 17 residues. CDR1 and CDR2 from the germline V gene are SGHTA and FQGTGA. V lost 1 base to trimming and J lost 7 bases; unmatched junction nucleotides: 9.

This clone was found once. J is TRBJ2-3 and V is TRBV19; 14 bases map to TRBD2. Germline CDR1 is LNHDA and CDR2 is SQIVND (reference sequence). Unmatched junction bases numbered 4, after V lost 4 bases and J lost 4 bases. The CDR3 totals 16 residues. CDR3 loop: CASSTGTSGSADTQYF. The CDR3 coding sequence is TGTGCCAGTAGTACGGGGACTAGCGGGAGTGCAGATACGCAGTATTTT.

This chain joins TRBV7-2 and TRBJ2-7; D call uncertain. Germline V CDR1 and CDR2: SGHTA, FQGNSA. The CDR3 has 14 amino acids. The ends were cut back, 0 bases at V and 0 bases at J, with 6 bases in the middle. CDR3 residues: CASSLAASSYEQYF. The CDR3 nucleotides are TGTGCCAGCAGCTTAGCGGCCAGCTCCTACGAGCAGTACTTC.

The CDR3 bases are TGCGCCAGCAGCCTAGGGACTAGCGCCTACGAGCAGTACTTC. Its translation: CASSLGTSAYEQYF. The chain employs TRBV4-1 and TRBJ2-7, with 10 bases aligning to TRBD2. Germline CDR1 reads MGHRA; CDR2 reads YSYEKL. The ends lost 4 bases at V and 2 bases at J; junction bases unmatched: 2. The CDR3 spans 14 residues.

The CDR3 protein is CASSVLAGGFAGELFF. DNA of the CDR3: TGTGCCAGCAGTGTACTAGCGGGGGGATTCGCCGGGGAGCTGTTTTTT. The chain links TRBV6-1 to TRBJ2-2; the match to TRBD2 covers 12 bases. Trimming cost V 4 bases and J 6 bases; bases outside gene matches: 6. The CDR3 is made up of 16 amino acids. The germline V gene encodes CDR1 MNHNS and CDR2 SASEGT.

This chain joins TRBV11-1 and TRBJ2-3; 7 bases match TRBD1. Trimming at V came to 4 bases and at J to 5 bases, leaving 6 bases not matched to a gene. Germline V gene lookup returns CDR1 SGHAT and CDR2 FQDESV (reference sequence). The CDR3 loop spans 14 amino acids. In DNA form, the CDR3 reads TGTGCCAGCAGCTCTCGAGGGGGCGGAGATACGCAGTATTTT. Translating it yields CASSSRGGGDTQYF.

In regard to this clone: Other nucleotide sequences in the sample specify the same CDR3. This chain joins TRBV5-1 and TRBJ2-7, with D possibly called TRBD1 or TRBD2 (5 bases each). Germline-derived CDR1 and CDR2 are SGHRS and YFSETQ. This CDR3 spans 15 amino acids. Trimming took 0 bases from V and 0 from J, leaving 10 bases between them. The CDR3 loop is CASSLAPGSSYEQYF. The CDR3 DNA is TGCGCCAGCAGCTTGGCCCCAGGGAGCTCCTACGAGCAGTACTTC. Using reference TRBV5-1 and TRBJ2-7 for the parts outside the CDR3, the full variable domain is KAGVTQTPRYLIKTRGQQVTLSCSPISGHRSVSWYQQTPGQGLQFLFEYFSETQRNKGNFPGRFSGRQFSNSRSEMNVSTLELGDSALYLCASSLAPGSSYEQYFGPGTRLTVT.

The rearrangement joins TRBV9 to TRBJ1-1; D is uncertain. V was cut by 0 bases and J by 9 bases, with 12 bases left in between. Germline V gives CDR1 SGDLS, CDR2 YYNGEE. The CDR3 is 13 amino acids. The CDR3 is CASSVGAASKAFF. DNA of the CDR3: TGTGCCAGCAGCGTAGGTGCAGCCTCCAAAGCTTTCTTT.

The chain joins TRBV6-5 to TRBJ1-2; the D is unclear. CDR1 is MNHEY, CDR2 SVGAGI, per germline. The CDR3 has 11 residues. V dropped 7 bases and J dropped 8 bases, with 11 bases sitting between them. CDR3 sequence reads: CASKTPGGYTF. CDR3 in DNA: TGTGCCAGCAAAACGCCCGGCGGCTACACCTTC.

The genes are TRBV7-9 and TRBJ2-5; D unresolved. The J call may be incorrect, as the DNA end agrees better with TRBJ2-7. Germline CDR1 SEHNR, CDR2 FQNEAQ (reference sequence). This CDR3 has 14 residues. CDR3 DNA: TGTGCCAGCGAACCCAACACGTATGCGCACGAGCAGTACTTC. Translation gives CASEPNTYAHEQYF.

The chain combines TRBV5-1 with TRBJ1-1; TRBD1 agrees at 8 bases. J was trimmed by 3 bases and V by 5 bases; bases with no gene match: 3. Germline assignment: CDR1 SGHRS and CDR2 YFSETQ. This CDR3 comprises 13 residues. In DNA form, the CDR3 reads TGCGCCAGCAGGGACAGGGTCGACACTGAAGCTTTCTTT. It is translated as CASRDRVDTEAFF. The whole variable domain, filled in from reference TRBV5-1 and TRBJ1-1, reads KAGVTQTPRYLIKTRGQQVTLSCSPISGHRSVSWYQQTPGQGLQFLFEYFSETQRNKGNFPGRFSGRQFSNSRSEMNVSTLELGDSALYLCASRDRVDTEAFFGQGTRLTVV.